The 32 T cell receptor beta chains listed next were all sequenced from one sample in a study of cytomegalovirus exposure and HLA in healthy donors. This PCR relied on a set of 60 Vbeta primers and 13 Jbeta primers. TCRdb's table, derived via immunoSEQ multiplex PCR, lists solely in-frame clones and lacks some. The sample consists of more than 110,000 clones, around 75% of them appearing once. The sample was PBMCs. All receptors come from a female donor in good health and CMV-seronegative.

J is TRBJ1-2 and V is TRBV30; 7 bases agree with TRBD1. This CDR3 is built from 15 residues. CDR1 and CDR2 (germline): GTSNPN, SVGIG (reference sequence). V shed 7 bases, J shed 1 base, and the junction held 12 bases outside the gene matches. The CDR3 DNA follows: TGTGCCTCCGGACAGGCTACCGGTCGTAACTATGGCTACACCTTC. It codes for CASGQATGRNYGYTF.

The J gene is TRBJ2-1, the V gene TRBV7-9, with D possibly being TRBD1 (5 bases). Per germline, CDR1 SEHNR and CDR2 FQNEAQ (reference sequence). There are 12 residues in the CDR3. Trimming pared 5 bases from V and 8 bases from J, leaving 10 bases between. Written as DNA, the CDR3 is TGTGCCAGCAGCCGATTAGGGGATGAGCAGTTCTTC. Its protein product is CASSRLGDEQFF.

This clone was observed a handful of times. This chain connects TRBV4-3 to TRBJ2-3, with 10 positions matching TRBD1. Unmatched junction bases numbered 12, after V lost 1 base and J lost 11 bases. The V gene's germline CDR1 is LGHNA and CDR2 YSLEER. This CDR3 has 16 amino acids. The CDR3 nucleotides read TGCGCCAGCAGCCAAGTACCGGGACAGGGGTTCTCCATGCAGTATTTT. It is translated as CASSQVPGQGFSMQYF.

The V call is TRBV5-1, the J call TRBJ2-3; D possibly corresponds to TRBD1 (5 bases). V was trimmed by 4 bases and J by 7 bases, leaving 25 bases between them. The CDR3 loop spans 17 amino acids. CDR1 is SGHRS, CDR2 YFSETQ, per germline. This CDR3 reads CASSLRQGAGSRNTQYF. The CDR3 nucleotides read TGCGCCAGCAGCCTCCGACAAGGGGCAGGCAGCCGAAATACGCAGTATTTT. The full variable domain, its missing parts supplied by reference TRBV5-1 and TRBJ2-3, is KAGVTQTPRYLIKTRGQQVTLSCSPISGHRSVSWYQQTPGQGLQFLFEYFSETQRNKGNFPGRFSGRQFSNSRSEMNVSTLELGDSALYLCASSLRQGAGSRNTQYFGPGTRLTVL.

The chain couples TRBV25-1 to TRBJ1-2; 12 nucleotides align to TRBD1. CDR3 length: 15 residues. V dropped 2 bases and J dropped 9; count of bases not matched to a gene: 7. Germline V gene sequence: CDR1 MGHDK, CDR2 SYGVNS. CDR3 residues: CASSEGDRGLKSYTF. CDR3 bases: TGTGCCAGCAGTGAAGGGGACAGGGGGCTGAAAAGCTACACCTTC.

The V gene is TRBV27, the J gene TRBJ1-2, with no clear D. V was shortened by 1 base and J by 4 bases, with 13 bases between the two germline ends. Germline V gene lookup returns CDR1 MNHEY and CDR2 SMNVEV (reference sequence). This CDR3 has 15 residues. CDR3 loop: CASSLYIGEAYGYTF. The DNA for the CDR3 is TGTGCCAGCAGTTTATACATCGGAGAAGCCTATGGCTACACCTTC.

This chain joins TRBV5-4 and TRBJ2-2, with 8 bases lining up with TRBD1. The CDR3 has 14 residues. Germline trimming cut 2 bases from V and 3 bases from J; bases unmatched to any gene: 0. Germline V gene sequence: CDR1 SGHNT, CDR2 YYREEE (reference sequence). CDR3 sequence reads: CASSLQGDTGELFF. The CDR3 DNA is TGTGCCAGCAGCTTACAGGGGGACACCGGGGAGCTGTTTTTT. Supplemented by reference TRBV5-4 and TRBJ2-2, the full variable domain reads ETGVTQSPTHLIKTRGQQVTLRCSSQSGHNTVSWYQQALGQGPQFIFQYYREEENGRGNFPPRFSGLQFPNYSSELNVNALELDDSALYLCASSLQGDTGELFFGEGSRLTVL.

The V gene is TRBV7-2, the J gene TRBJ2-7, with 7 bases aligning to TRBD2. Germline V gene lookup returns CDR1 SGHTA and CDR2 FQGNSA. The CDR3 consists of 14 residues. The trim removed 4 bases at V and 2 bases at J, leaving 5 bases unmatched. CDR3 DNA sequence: TGTGCCAGCAGCTCAGAGCGGGGAGCCTACGAGCAGTACTTC. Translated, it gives CASSSERGAYEQYF.

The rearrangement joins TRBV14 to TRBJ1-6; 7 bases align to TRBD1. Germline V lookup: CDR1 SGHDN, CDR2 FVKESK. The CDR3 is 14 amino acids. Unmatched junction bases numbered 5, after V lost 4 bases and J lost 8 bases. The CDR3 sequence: CASSRLTGDSPLHF. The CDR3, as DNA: TGTGCCAGCAGCCGGCTTACAGGGGATTCACCCCTCCACTTT.

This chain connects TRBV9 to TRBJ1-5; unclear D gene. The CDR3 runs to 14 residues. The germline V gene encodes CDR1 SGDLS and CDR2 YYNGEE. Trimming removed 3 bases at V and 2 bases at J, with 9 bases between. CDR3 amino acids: CASSATMRNQPQHF. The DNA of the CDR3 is TGTGCCAGCAGCGCGACAATGCGCAATCAGCCCCAGCATTTT.

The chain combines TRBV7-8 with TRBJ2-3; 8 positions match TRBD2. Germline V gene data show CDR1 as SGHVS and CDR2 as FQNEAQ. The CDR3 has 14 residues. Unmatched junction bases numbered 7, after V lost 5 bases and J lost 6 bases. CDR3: CASSPRTSSDTQYF. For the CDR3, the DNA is TGTGCCAGCAGCCCTCGGACTAGCTCGGATACGCAGTATTTT.

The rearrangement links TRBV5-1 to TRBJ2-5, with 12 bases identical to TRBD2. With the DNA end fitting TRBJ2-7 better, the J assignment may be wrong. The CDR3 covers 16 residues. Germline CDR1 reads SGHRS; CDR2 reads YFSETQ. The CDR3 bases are TGCGCCAGCAGCTTGGGGGGGACTAGCGGGTCCTACGAGCAGTACTTC. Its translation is CASSLGGTSGSYEQYF.

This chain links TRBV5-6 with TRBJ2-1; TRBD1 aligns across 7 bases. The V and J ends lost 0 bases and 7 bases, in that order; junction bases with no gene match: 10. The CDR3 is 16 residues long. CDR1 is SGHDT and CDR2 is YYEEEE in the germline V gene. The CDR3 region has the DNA TGTGCCAGCAGCTTGGGGGACGGACAGGTTGATAATGAGCAGTTCTTC. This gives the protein CASSLGDGQVDNEQFF.

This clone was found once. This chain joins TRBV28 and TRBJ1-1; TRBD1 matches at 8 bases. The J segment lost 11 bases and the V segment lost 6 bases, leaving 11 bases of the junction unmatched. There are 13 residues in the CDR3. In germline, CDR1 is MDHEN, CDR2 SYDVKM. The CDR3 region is CASRGTGDLLAFF. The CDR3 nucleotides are TGTGCCAGCAGGGGGACAGGCGATTTGTTGGCTTTCTTT.

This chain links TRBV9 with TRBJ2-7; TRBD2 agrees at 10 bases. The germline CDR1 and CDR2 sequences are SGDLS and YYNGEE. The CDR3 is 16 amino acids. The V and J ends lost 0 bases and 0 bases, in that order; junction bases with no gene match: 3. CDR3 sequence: CASSVASGGASYEQYF. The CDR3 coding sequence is TGTGCCAGCAGCGTAGCGAGCGGGGGGGCCTCCTACGAGCAGTACTTC.

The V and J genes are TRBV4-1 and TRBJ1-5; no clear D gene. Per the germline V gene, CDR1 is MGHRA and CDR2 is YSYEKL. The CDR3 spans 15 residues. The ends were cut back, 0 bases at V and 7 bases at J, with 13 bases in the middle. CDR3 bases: TGCGCCAGCAGCCAAGATACGGGGATGGGGCAGCCCCAGCATTTT. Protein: CASSQDTGMGQPQHF.

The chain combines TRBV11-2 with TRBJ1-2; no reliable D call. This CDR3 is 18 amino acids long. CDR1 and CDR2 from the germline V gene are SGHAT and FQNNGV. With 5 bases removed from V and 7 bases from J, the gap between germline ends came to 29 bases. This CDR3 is CASSSPGEIRARGSGYTF. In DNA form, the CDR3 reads TGTGCCAGCAGCAGTCCCGGGGAGATACGCGCCCGCGGGAGTGGCTACACCTTC.

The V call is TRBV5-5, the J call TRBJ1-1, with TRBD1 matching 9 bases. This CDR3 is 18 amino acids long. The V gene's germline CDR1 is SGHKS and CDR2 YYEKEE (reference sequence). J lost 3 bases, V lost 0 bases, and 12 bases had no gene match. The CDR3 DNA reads TGTGCCAGCAGCTTGGTACCTATAGACAGGGGGGGGTACACTGAAGCTTTCTTT. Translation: CASSLVPIDRGGYTEAFF.

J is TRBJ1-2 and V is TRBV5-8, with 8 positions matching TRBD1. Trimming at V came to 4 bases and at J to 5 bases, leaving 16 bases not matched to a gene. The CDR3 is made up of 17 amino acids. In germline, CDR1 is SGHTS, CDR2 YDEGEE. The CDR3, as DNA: TGTGCCAGCAGCCGTTTGGGAGGACAGGGATCGGGGTATGGCTACACCTTC. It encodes CASSRLGGQGSGYGYTF.

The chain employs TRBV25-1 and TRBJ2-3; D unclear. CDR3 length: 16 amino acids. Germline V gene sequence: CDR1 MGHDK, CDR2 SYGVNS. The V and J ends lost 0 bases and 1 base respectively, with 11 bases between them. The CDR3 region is CASSEYQVAGTDTQYF. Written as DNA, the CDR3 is TGTGCCAGCAGTGAATACCAAGTTGCGGGCACAGATACGCAGTATTTT.

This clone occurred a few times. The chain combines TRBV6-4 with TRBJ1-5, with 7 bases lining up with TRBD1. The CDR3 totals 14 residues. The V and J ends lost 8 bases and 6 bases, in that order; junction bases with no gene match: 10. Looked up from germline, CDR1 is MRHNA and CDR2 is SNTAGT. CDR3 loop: CASLGRGIGQPQHF. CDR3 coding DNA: TGTGCCAGCTTGGGCAGGGGGATAGGTCAGCCCCAGCATTTT.

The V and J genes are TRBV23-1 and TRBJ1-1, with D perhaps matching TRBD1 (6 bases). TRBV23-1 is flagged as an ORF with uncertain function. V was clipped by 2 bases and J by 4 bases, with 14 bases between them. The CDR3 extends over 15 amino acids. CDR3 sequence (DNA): TGCGCCAGCAGTCAAGAGGGGAGGGGGAGCACTGAAGCTTTCTTT. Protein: CASSQEGRGSTEAFF.

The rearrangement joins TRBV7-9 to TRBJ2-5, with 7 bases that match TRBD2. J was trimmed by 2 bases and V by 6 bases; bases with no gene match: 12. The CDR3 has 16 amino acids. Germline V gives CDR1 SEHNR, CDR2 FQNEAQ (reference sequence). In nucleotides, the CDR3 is TGTGCCAGCAGACGCTCCGGGGGAGGGGAACAAGAGACCCAGTACTTC. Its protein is CASRRSGGGEQETQYF.

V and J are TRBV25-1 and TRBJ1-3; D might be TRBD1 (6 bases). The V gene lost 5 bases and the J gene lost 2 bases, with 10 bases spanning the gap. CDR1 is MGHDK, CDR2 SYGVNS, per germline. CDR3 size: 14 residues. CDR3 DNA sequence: TGTGCCAGCAGTCCACAGGGAGCTGGAAACACCATATATTTT. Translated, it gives CASSPQGAGNTIYF.

Written as DNA, the CDR3 is TGTGCCACCAGCGGACAGACAGAGAACACTGAAGCTTTCTTT. Translating it yields CATSGQTENTEAFF. The genes are TRBV15 and TRBJ1-1; D might be TRBD1 (6 bases). This CDR3 is 14 amino acids long. With 5 bases removed from V and 1 base from J, the gap between germline ends came to 11 bases. CDR1 and CDR2 (germline): LNHNV, YYDKDF (reference sequence).

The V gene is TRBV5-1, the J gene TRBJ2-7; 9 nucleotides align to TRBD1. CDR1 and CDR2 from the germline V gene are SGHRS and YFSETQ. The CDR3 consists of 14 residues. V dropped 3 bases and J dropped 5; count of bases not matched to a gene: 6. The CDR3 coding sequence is TGCGCCAGCAGCTCCGGGACAGGGTTTGACGAGCAGTACTTC. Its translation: CASSSGTGFDEQYF.

This chain's CDR3 is CATAVGDTTNEKLFF. As DNA, the CDR3 is TGTGCCACTGCCGTGGGGGACACCACTAATGAAAAACTGTTTTTT. The chain employs TRBV28 and TRBJ1-4; D is perhaps TRBD1 (6 bases). V was shortened by 10 bases and J by 2 bases, with 17 bases between the two germline ends. Germline V gene data show CDR1 as MDHEN and CDR2 as SYDVKM. The CDR3 spans 15 residues.

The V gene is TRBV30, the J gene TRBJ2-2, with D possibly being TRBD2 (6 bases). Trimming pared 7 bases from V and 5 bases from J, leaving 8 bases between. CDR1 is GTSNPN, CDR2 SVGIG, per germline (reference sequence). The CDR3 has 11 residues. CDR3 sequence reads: CALGGTGELFF. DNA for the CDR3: TGTGCCTTGGGAGGAACCGGGGAGCTGTTTTTT. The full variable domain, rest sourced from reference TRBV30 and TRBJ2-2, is SQTIHQWPATLVQPVGSPLSLECTVEGTSNPNLYWYRQAAGRGLQLLFYSVGIGQISSEVPQNLSASRPQDRQFILSSKKLLLSDSGFYLCALGGTGELFFGEGSRLTVL.

The CDR3 DNA reads as TGTGCCAGCAGCTTACCCGGACAGGGGATGACAGATACGCAGTATTTT. This codes for CASSLPGQGMTDTQYF. V gene TRBV7-2 combines with J gene TRBJ2-3, with 9 bases aligning to TRBD1. CDR3 length: 16 amino acids. V shed 2 bases and J 3 bases; nucleotides not matched to a gene: 6. Germline-derived CDR1 and CDR2 are SGHTA and FQGNSA.

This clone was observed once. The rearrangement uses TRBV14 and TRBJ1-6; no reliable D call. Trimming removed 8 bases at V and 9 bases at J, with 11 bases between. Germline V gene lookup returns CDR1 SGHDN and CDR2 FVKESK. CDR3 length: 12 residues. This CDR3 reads CASSEEVSPLHF. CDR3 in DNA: TGTGCCAGCTCCGAGGAAGTTTCACCCCTCCACTTT.

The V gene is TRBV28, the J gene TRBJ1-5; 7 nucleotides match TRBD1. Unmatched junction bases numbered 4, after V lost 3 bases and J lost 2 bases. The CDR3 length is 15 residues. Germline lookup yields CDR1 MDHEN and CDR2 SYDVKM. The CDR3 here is CASSFQGEGNQPQHF. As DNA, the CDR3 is TGTGCCAGCAGTTTCCAGGGGGAAGGCAATCAGCCCCAGCATTTT.

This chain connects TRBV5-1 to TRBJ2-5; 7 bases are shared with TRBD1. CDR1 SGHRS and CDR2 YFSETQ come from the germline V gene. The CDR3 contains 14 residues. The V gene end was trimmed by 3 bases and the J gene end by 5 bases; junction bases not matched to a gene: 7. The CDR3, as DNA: TGCGCCAGCAGCTCACAGGGGCAGGGGGAGACCCAGTACTTC. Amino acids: CASSSQGQGETQYF.